This TCR beta chain was identified in a study of Ad26.COV2.S vaccination and SARS-CoV-2 variants. For the study at large: Donor joined the COV1001 Ad26.COV2.S trial arm.

Study-wide results and limits: Vaccinees reportedly had broad spike-specific CD8+ and CD4+ T cell responses. With respect to non-spike TCR breadth, vaccine and placebo recipients were similar.

The assay was immunoSEQ multiplex PCR, and TCRdb's table has in-frame clones only and misses some. The table includes a few hundred thousand clones, roughly 90% detected once. Treatment given: over 15 received Ad26.COV2.S at low or high dose, single or two shots; about five received placebo; per-sample allocation not given. Collection of samples fell on day 63 after the first vaccine or placebo injection. The donor was a Boston adult aged 18-55 years. A note on this clone: Its antigen is not identified.

This CDR3 has 15 residues. From germline, CDR1 is LGHNA and CDR2 YSLEER. Trimming removed 0 bases from V and 4 bases from J; junction bases left unmatched: 3. The chain carries TRBV4-3 and TRBJ1-3; 7 nucleotides match TRBD1. The clonotype comes from a person between 18 and 65 years old who received the Ad26.COV2.S COVID-19 vaccine or a placebo. Sequenced material: peripheral blood, taken in a trial of Ad26.COV2.S vaccine versus placebo. The CDR3 region has the DNA TGCGCCAGCAGCCAAGAAGGGACAGTAGGAAACACCATATATTTT. Protein product: CASSQEGTVGNTIYF.